A selection of T cell receptor beta chains follows, all from one sample in a study of T cells in Graves' hyperthyroidism and ophthalmopathy. TCRdb ran MiXCR on the multiplex PCR reads and lists one entry per CDR3 protein. This table holds approximately 600,000 distinct CDR3 sequences, roughly 14% found once. Sequenced sample: blood. The receptors come from a woman aged 40-49 years with Graves' ophthalmopathy. Both conserved end residues are part of each CDR3. The D gene is left open where the match is weak. Not all rows give a size; the values are once, few, many and, for expanded clones, a class.

v_gene,j_gene,abundance,d_gene,CDR3aa,CDR3nt
TRBV30,TRBJ2-2,NA,NA,CAWSGFPTGYGTGELFF,TGTGCCTGGAGTGGCTTCCCAACCGGTTATGGCACCGGGGAGCTGTTTTTT
TRBV18,TRBJ2-5,many,NA,CASSPPGRGTQYF,TGTGCCAGCTCACCACCAGGGCGTGGGACCCAGTACTTC
TRBV9,TRBJ2-7,many,NA,CASSVQPIGRGSYEQYF,TGTGCCAGCAGCGTACAGCCAATAGGACGGGGCTCCTACGAGCAGTACTTC
TRBV11-1,TRBJ1-2,many,NA,CASTPGQGYYGYTF,TGTGCCAGCACACCGGGACAAGGATACTATGGCTACACCTTC
TRBV5-4,TRBJ2-5,many,NA,CASSLEGGRLSETQYF,TGTGCCAGCAGCTTGGAGGGGGGACGGCTCTCAGAGACCCAGTACTTC
TRBV19,TRBJ1-2,many,TRBD1,CASSWDRGSVGYTF,TGTGCCAGTAGTTGGGACAGGGGGAGTGTTGGCTACACCTTC
TRBV19,TRBJ1-5,few,TRBD1,CASSRQGEDQPQHF,TGTGCCAGTAGTAGACAGGGGGAGGATCAGCCCCAGCATTTT
TRBV6-2/TRBV6-3,TRBJ2-7,NA,NA,CASSYSRGLTLYEQYF,TGTGCCAGCAGTTACTCGCGGGGTCTCACCCTCTACGAGCAGTACTTC
TRBV10-3,TRBJ1-1,NA,NA,CAISESPPSMGENTEAFF,TGTGCCATCAGTGAGTCGCCCCCTTCAATGGGGGAGAACACTGAAGCTTTCTTT
TRBV10-3,TRBJ2-2,NA,NA,CAISRDINTGELFF,TGTGCCATCAGCCGGGACATTAACACCGGGGAGCTGTTTTTT
TRBV28,TRBJ2-7,many,TRBD1,CASSYYRDRTSYEQYF,TGTGCCAGCAGTTATTACCGGGACAGGACCTCCTACGAGCAGTACTTC
TRBV2,TRBJ1-2,many,TRBD1,CASPRGVNYGYTF,TGTGCCAGTCCCAGGGGGGTTAACTATGGCTACACCTTC
TRBV10-1,TRBJ1-1,many,TRBD1,CASREDRGGTEAFF,TGCGCCAGCAGGGAAGACAGGGGAGGGACTGAAGCTTTCTTT
TRBV7-2,TRBJ2-7,many,TRBD2,CASSFQAGDNLREQYF,TGTGCCAGCAGCTTTCAAGCGGGAGACAACCTACGGGAGCAGTACTTC
TRBV28,TRBJ2-2,NA,NA,CASTQQERAGELFF,TGTGCCAGCACTCAACAGGAAAGGGCCGGGGAGCTGTTTTTT
TRBV7-8,TRBJ1-3,NA,TRBD1,CASSLVTGVGNTIYF,TGTGCCAGCAGCTTAGTGACAGGGGTTGGAAACACCATATATTTT
TRBV12-3/TRBV12-4,TRBJ2-4,many,NA,CASSLGTAKNIQYF,TGTGCCAGCAGTTTGGGGACAGCCAAAAACATTCAGTACTTC
TRBV6-4,TRBJ1-6,few,NA,CASGIPDSPLHF,TGTGCCAGCGGAATACCTGATTCACCCCTCCACTTT
TRBV4-1,TRBJ1-2,many,NA,CASSQESDYGYTF,TGCGCCAGCAGCCAAGAATCAGATTATGGCTACACCTTC
TRBV2,TRBJ2-2,once,TRBD2,CASSSEGTRAGELFF,TGTGCCAGCAGTTCTGAAGGGACTAGAGCCGGGGAGCTGTTTTTT
TRBV28,TRBJ2-6,few,TRBD1,CASSQVDRGFSGANVLTF,TGTGCCAGCAGTCAGGTAGACAGGGGGTTCTCTGGGGCCAACGTCCTGACTTTC
TRBV20-1,TRBJ2-5,many,NA,CSARFLADQETQYF,TGCAGTGCTAGATTTTTAGCGGACCAAGAGACCCAGTACTTC
TRBV5-1,TRBJ2-7,few,TRBD2,CASSLKAGGKLGSYEQYF,TGCGCCAGCAGCTTGAAAGCGGGAGGGAAATTAGGTTCCTACGAGCAGTACTTC
TRBV3-1,TRBJ2-5,few,NA,CASSQRKLAAQYF,TGTGCCAGCAGCCAAAGGAAGCTGGCGGCCCAGTACTTC
TRBV20-1,TRBJ2-7,many,TRBD2,CSASKGVAGIYEQYF,TGCAGTGCTTCTAAAGGGGTAGCGGGGATCTACGAGCAGTACTTC
TRBV4-3,TRBJ1-3,many,TRBD1,CASSRDRGTSLSGNTIYF,TGCGCCAGCAGCAGGGACAGGGGGACTTCCCTCTCTGGAAACACCATATATTTT
TRBV7-8,TRBJ2-7,many,TRBD1,CASSTGTGPLEQYF,TGTGCCAGCAGCACCGGGACAGGCCCTTTAGAGCAGTACTTC
TRBV7-2,TRBJ1-5,many,NA,CASSLGPGGRPQHF,TGTGCCAGCAGCCTCGGGCCCGGGGGTCGGCCCCAGCATTTT
TRBV6-4,TRBJ1-1,many,NA,CASSDSLAPDANTEAFF,TGTGCCAGCAGTGACTCCCTCGCCCCTGACGCGAACACTGAAGCTTTCTTT
TRBV28,TRBJ1-2,many,NA,CASSYHNYGYTF,TGTGCCAGCAGCTATCACAACTATGGCTACACCTTC
TRBV11-1,TRBJ2-7,NA,NA,CASSLVIGYEQYF,TGTGCCAGCAGCTTGGTGATAGGGTACGAGCAGTACTTC
TRBV28,TRBJ2-7,many,NA,CASSPSPGQPYEQYF,TGTGCCAGCAGCCCTTCCCCCGGACAGCCCTACGAGCAGTACTTC
TRBV28,TRBJ2-1,many,NA,CASNLYNEQFF,TGTGCCAGCAACCTCTACAATGAGCAGTTCTTC
TRBV6-5,TRBJ2-2,many,NA,CAIQGPNTGELFF,TGTGCCATTCAGGGCCCGAACACCGGGGAGCTGTTTTTT
TRBV7-2,TRBJ1-1,many,NA,CASSPGGTSQTEAFF,TGTGCCAGCAGCCCCGGAGGCACGAGCCAGACCGAAGCTTTCTTT
TRBV7-9,TRBJ2-7,many,NA,CASSPVRGLEQYF,TGTGCCAGCAGCCCTGTCCGGGGGCTGGAGCAGTACTTC
TRBV7-3,TRBJ2-7,many,NA,CASSLEMESEQYF,TGTGCCAGCAGCTTAGAGATGGAGAGCGAGCAGTACTTC
TRBV12-3/TRBV12-4,TRBJ1-1,many,NA,CASSVGAEAFF,TGTGCCAGCAGTGTGGGGGCTGAAGCTTTCTTT
TRBV12-3/TRBV12-4,TRBJ1-2,NA,TRBD1,CASSRQGDLNYGYTF,TGTGCCAGCAGTCGACAGGGTGATCTTAACTATGGCTACACCTTC
TRBV15,TRBJ1-1,many,NA,CATSRGQPRNTEAFF,TGTGCCACCAGCAGAGGACAGCCAAGAAACACTGAAGCTTTCTTT
TRBV12-3/TRBV12-4,TRBJ1-1,many,NA,CASSSGGTAAFF,TGTGCCAGCAGTTCCGGGGGGACCGCAGCTTTCTTT
TRBV18,TRBJ1-1,many,NA,CASSPQDRNTEAFF,TGTGCCAGCTCACCACAGGACAGGAACACTGAAGCTTTCTTT
TRBV2,TRBJ2-7,many,TRBD2,CASSELAGVVYEQYF,TGTGCCAGCAGTGAACTAGCGGGAGTAGTGTACGAGCAGTACTTC
TRBV7-2,TRBJ2-7,many,NA,CASSPPAAPYEQYF,TGTGCCAGCAGCCCCCCGGCCGCTCCCTACGAGCAGTACTTC
TRBV28,TRBJ1-2,many,NA,CASSFITQRYGYTF,TGTGCCAGCAGTTTCATTACACAACGCTATGGCTACACCTTC